The next 6 T cell receptor beta chains were all read from a single sample in a study of CD8 T cells in Susac syndrome. Reverse transcription of 0.5 to 1 ug RNA was performed with random hexamers. Each CDR3 protein is one row after TCRdb ran MiXCR on the immunoSEQ multiplex PCR reads. The sample holds some 120,000 distinct CDR3 sequences; 85% to 95% are singletons and the top ten take over 0.12%. The sequencing input was CD4+ T cells from PBMCs. The receptor set was obtained from a human donor in good health.

The chain joins TRBV20-1 to TRBJ2-4; tentative D call: TRBD2 (6 bases). The CDR3 runs 11 residues. V was pared by 8 bases and J by 8 bases, with 13 bases between. Germline V gene lookup returns CDR1 DFQATT and CDR2 SNEGSKA (reference sequence). CDR3 amino acids: CSSGGEDIQYF. In DNA, the CDR3 is TGCAGTTCTGGCGGGGAGGACATTCAGTACTTC.

V and J are TRBV5-1 and TRBJ1-1; the D gene is possibly TRBD1 (5 bases). The CDR3 loop spans 18 amino acids. Trimming left V 0 bases short and J 1 base short, with 19 bases between. Looked up from germline, CDR1 is SGHRS and CDR2 is YFSETQ. CDR3 in DNA: TGCGCCAGCAGCTTGGATCATTACCGGGACCTCCGGAACACTGAAGCTTTCTTT. Translation: CASSLDHYRDLRNTEAFF. Variable domain in full (rest from reference TRBV5-1 and TRBJ1-1): KAGVTQTPRYLIKTRGQQVTLSCSPISGHRSVSWYQQTPGQGLQFLFEYFSETQRNKGNFPGRFSGRQFSNSRSEMNVSTLELGDSALYLCASSLDHYRDLRNTEAFFGQGTRLTVV.

CDR3 residues: CAWMRGFYGYTF. Written as DNA, the CDR3 is TGTGCCTGGATGAGAGGATTCTATGGCTACACCTTC. This sequence joins TRBV30 and TRBJ1-2; D unclear. Germline CDR1 is GTSNPN and CDR2 is SVGIG (reference sequence). This CDR3 region has 12 residues. The ends were cut back, 4 bases at V and 4 bases at J, with 10 bases in the middle.

This chain links TRBV3-1 with TRBJ2-7; 10 nucleotides match TRBD2. The CDR3 is 15 residues long. V lost 2 bases to trimming and J lost 2 bases; unmatched junction nucleotides: 3. Germline lookup yields CDR1 LGHDT and CDR2 YNNKEL (reference sequence). The CDR3 region has the DNA TGTGCCAGCAGCCAAACTAGCGGGACAGCCTACGAGCAGTACTTC. Protein product: CASSQTSGTAYEQYF.

The rearrangement links TRBV23-1 to TRBJ2-4; D uncertain. TRBV23-1 is an ORF; its function is uncertain. The V end was cut by 9 bases, the J end by 0 bases, with 12 bases between. The CDR3 runs to 14 residues. The CDR3 here is CASTERLAKNIQYF. The CDR3 DNA reads TGCGCCAGTACTGAGAGGCTAGCCAAAAACATTCAGTACTTC.

This clonotype came up once. The chain has TRBV14 and TRBJ1-1, with a tentative D call TRBD1 (6 bases). This CDR3 contains 14 residues. Germline V CDR1 and CDR2: SGHDN, FVKESK. Trimming left V 7 bases short and J 6 bases short, with 18 bases between. CDR3 residues: CASTGDTGLAEAFF. The CDR3 DNA is TGTGCCAGCACTGGGGACACTGGGCTTGCTGAAGCTTTCTTT.